The clone carrying this T cell receptor beta chain was observed many times. Its target is not known. The CDR3 is 12 residues long. The germline V and J ends were trimmed by 3 bases and 2 bases, with 4 bases remaining between them. All donors with ophthalmopathy were recorded as having moderate-to-severe activity, CAS ≥3, NOSPECS ≥4 and a duration under 3 months. Thyroid ultrasound, orbital computed tomography, TRAb, serum thyroxine and clinical symptoms formed the basis of diagnosis. Amplification targeted the TCR beta CDR3 regions, with RNA transcripts as the source material. HTBI primers were employed in first-round RT-PCR, then a second-round multiplex PCR followed. TCRdb fed the multiplex PCR reads into MiXCR, producing one record per CDR3 protein. The data contain under 400,000 distinct CDR3 sequences, around a sixth of them seen just once; the ten biggest clones take up 10% to 15%. The data derive from a study of Graves' ophthalmopathy and Graves' hyperthyroidism.

Regarding the study as a whole: Also, most clonotypes expanded in the thyroid above 0.001 frequency appeared in blood. The model predicted ophthalmopathy progression with roughly 71% sensitivity and around 74% specificity.

Material: peripheral blood. The sequence was collected from an adult man with Graves' ophthalmopathy. This chain links TRBV12-3 or TRBV12-4 with TRBJ1-1; D remains ambiguous. CDR3 region: CASSFFNTEAFF. CDR3 sequence (DNA): TGTGCCAGCAGTTTTTTCAACACTGAAGCTTTCTTT.